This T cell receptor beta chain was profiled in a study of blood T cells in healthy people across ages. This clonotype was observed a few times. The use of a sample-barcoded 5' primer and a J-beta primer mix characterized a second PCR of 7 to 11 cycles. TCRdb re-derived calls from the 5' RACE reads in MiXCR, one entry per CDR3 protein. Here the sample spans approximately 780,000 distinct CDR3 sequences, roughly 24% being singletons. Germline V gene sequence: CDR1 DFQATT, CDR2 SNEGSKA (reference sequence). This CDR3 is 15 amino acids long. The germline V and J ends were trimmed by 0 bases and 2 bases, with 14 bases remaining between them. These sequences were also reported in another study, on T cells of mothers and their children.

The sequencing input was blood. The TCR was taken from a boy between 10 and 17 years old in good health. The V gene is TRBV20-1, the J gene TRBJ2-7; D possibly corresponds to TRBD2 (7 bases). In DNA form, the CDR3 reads TGCAGTGCTAGAGATCGGGGGGCCATACCCTACGAGCAGTACTTC. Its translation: CSARDRGAIPYEQYF.